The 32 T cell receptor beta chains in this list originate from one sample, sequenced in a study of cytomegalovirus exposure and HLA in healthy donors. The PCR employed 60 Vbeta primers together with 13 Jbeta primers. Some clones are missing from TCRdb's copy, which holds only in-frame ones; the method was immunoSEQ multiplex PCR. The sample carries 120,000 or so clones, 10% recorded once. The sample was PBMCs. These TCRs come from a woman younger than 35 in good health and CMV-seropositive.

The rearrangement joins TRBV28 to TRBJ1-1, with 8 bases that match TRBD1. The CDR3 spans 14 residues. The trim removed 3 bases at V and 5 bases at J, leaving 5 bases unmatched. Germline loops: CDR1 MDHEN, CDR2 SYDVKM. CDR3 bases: TGTGCCAGCAGTTTCAGGGGGCTGGGGACTGAAGCTTTCTTT. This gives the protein CASSFRGLGTEAFF.

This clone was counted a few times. The CDR3 DNA follows: TGTGCCAGCGTTAGTGGAGGCACTGAAGCTTTCTTT. This codes for CASVSGGTEAFF. The chain uses TRBV27 and TRBJ1-1; D is unclear. Deletions cut 8 bases from V and 4 bases from J, with 11 bases between. Per germline, CDR1 MNHEY and CDR2 SMNVEV (reference sequence). This CDR3 is 12 amino acids long.

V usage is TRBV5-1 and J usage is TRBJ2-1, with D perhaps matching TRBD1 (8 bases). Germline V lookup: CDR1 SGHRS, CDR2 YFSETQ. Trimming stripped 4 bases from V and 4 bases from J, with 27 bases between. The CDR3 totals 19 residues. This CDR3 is CASSQDRGTVGRLYNEQFF. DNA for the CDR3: TGCGCCAGCAGCCAAGACAGGGGTACCGTCGGGAGGTTATACAATGAGCAGTTCTTC. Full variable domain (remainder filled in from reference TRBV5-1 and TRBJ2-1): KAGVTQTPRYLIKTRGQQVTLSCSPISGHRSVSWYQQTPGQGLQFLFEYFSETQRNKGNFPGRFSGRQFSNSRSEMNVSTLELGDSALYLCASSQDRGTVGRLYNEQFFGPGTRLTVL.

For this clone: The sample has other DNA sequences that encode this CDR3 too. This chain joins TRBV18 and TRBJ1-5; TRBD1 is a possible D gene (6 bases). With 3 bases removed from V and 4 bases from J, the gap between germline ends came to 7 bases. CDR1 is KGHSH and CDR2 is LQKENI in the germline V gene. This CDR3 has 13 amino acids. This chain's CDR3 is CASSPQGNQPQHF. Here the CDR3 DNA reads TGTGCCAGCTCACCCCAGGGGAATCAGCCCCAGCATTTT.

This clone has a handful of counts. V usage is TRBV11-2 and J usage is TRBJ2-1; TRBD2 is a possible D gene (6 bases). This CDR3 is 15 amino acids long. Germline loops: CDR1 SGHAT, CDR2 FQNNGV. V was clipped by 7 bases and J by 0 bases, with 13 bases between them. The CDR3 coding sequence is TGTGCCAGCACCCCGTTTAGCGGCTCCTACAATGAGCAGTTCTTC. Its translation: CASTPFSGSYNEQFF.

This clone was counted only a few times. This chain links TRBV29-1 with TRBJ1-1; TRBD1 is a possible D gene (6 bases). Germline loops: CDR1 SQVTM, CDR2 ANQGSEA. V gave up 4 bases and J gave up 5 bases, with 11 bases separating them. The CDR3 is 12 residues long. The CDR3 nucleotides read TGCAGCGTTGGGACACAGGGAACTGAAGCTTTCTTT. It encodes CSVGTQGTEAFF.

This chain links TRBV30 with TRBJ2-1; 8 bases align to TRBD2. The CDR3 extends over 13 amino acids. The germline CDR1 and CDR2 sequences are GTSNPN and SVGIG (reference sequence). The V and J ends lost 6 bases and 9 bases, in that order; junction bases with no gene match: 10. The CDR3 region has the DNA TGTGCCTGTGGGGGGACTAGATCGGGTGAGCAGTTCTTC. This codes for CACGGTRSGEQFF.

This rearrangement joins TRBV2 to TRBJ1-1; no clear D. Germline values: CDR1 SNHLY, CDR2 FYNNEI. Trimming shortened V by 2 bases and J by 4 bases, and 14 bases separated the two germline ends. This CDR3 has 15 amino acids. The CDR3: CASSEMGVQATEAFF. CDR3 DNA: TGTGCCAGCAGTGAAATGGGAGTCCAGGCCACTGAAGCTTTCTTT.

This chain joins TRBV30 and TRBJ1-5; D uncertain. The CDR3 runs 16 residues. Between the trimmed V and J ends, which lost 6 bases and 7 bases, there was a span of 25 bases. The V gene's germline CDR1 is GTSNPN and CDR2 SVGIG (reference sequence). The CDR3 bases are TGTGCCTGTGACCGGGATAAGTATCTTGGAAAGCAGCCCCAGCATTTT. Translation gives CACDRDKYLGKQPQHF. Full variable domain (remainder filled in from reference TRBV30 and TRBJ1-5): SQTIHQWPATLVQPVGSPLSLECTVEGTSNPNLYWYRQAAGRGLQLLFYSVGIGQISSEVPQNLSASRPQDRQFILSSKKLLLSDSGFYLCACDRDKYLGKQPQHFGDGTRLSIL.

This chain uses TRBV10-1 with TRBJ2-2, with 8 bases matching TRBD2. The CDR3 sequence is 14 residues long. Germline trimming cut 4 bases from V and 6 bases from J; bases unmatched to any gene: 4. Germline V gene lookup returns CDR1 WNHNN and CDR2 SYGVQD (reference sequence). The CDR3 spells CASSGTSKAGELFF. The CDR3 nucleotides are TGCGCCAGCAGTGGGACTAGCAAGGCCGGGGAGCTGTTTTTT.

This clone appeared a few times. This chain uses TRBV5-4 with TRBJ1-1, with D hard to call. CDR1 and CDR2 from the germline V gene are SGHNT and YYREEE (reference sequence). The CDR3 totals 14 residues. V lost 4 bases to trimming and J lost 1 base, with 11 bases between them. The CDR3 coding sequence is TGTGCCAGCAGCCTCCCGCGGCCGAACACTGAAGCTTTCTTT. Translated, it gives CASSLPRPNTEAFF.

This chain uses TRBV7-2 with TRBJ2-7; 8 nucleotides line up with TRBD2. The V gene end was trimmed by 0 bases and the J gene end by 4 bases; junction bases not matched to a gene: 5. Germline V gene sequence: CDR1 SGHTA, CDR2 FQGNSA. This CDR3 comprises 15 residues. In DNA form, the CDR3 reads TGTGCCAGCAGCTTAGCGGTAGCGGGAAAGTACGAGCAGTACTTC. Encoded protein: CASSLAVAGKYEQYF.

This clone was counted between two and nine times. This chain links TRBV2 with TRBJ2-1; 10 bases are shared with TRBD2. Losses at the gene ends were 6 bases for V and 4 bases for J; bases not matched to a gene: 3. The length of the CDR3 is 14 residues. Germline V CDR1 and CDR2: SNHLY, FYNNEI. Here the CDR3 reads CASRGGLAYNEQFF. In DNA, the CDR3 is TGTGCCAGCAGGGGGGGACTAGCGTACAATGAGCAGTTCTTC. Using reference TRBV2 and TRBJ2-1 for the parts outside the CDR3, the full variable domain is EPEVTQTPSHQVTQMGQEVILRCVPISNHLYFYWYRQILGQKVEFLVSFYNNEISEKSEIFDDQFSVERPDGSNFTLKIRSTKLEDSAMYFCASRGGLAYNEQFFGPGTRLTVL.

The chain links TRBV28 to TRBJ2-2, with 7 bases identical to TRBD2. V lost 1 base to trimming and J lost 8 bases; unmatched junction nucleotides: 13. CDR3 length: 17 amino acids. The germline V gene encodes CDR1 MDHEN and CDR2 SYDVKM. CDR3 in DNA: TGTGCCAGCAGTTTATTTATTGGGCTAGCGGAGTCGGGGGAGCTGTTTTTT. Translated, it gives CASSLFIGLAESGELFF. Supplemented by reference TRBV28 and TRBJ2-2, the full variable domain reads DVKVTQSSRYLVKRTGEKVFLECVQDMDHENMFWYRQDPGLGLRLIYFSYDVKMKEKGDIPEGYSVSREKKERFSLILESASTNQTSMYLCASSLFIGLAESGELFFGEGSRLTVL.

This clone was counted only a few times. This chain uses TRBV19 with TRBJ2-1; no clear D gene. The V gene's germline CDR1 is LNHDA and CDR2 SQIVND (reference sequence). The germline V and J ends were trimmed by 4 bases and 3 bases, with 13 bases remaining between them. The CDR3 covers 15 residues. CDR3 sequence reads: CASSSSLSSYNEQFF. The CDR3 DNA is TGTGCCAGTAGTAGCTCTTTGAGTAGCTACAATGAGCAGTTCTTC.

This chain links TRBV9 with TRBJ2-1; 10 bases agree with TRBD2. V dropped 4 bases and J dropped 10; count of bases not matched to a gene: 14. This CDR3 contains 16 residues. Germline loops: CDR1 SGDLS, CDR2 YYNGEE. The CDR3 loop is CASSPRRLAGVREQFF. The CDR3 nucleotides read TGTGCCAGCAGCCCCCGACGCCTAGCGGGAGTCAGGGAGCAGTTCTTC.

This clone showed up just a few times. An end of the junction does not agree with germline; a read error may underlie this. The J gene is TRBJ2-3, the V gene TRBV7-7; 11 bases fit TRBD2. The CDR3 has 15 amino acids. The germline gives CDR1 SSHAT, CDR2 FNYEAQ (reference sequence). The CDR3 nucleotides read TGTGCTAGCAGCCTCACTAGCGGGAGCTCCGATACGCAGTATTTT. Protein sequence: CASSLTSGSSDTQYF.

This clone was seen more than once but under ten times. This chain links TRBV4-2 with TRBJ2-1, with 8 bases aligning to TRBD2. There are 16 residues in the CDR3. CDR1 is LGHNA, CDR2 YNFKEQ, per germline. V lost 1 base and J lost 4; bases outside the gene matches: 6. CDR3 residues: CASSQGVSGTYNEQFF. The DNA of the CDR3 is TGTGCCAGCAGCCAAGGCGTTAGCGGGACGTACAATGAGCAGTTCTTC.

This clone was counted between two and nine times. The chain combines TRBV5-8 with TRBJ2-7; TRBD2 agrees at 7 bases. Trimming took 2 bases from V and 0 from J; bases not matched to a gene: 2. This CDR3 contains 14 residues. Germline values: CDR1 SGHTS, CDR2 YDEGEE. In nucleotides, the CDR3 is TGTGCCAGCAGCTTCAGCGGGGCCTCCTACGAGCAGTACTTC. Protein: CASSFSGASYEQYF.

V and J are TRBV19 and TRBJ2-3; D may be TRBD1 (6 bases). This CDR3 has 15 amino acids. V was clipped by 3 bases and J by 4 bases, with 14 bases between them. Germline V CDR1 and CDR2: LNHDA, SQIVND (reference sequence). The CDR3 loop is CASSMGAGDADTQYF. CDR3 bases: TGTGCCAGTAGTATGGGGGCCGGGGACGCAGATACGCAGTATTTT.

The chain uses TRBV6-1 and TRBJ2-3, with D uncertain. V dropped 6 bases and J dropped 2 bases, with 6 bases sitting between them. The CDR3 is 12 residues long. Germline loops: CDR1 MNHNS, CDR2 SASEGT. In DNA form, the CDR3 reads TGTGCCAGCAGGGCCGCCACAGATACGCAGTATTTT. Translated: CASRAATDTQYF.

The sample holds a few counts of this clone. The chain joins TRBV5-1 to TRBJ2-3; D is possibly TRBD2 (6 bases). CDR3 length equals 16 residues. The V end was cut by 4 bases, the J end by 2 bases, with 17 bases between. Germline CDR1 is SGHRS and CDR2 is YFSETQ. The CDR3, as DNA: TGCGCCAGCAGCCCCGGTGGTAGCGGTTACACAGATACGCAGTATTTT. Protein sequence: CASSPGGSGYTDTQYF.

Here the CDR3 DNA reads TGTGCCAGCAGGCCGAGCTCCTACAATGAGCAGTTCTTC. The encoded protein is CASRPSSYNEQFF. This sequence joins TRBV7-2 and TRBJ2-1; D is unclear. Germline assignment: CDR1 SGHTA and CDR2 FQGNSA. CDR3 length: 13 residues. Trimming took off 6 bases at V and 0 bases at J, with 6 bases between the two ends.

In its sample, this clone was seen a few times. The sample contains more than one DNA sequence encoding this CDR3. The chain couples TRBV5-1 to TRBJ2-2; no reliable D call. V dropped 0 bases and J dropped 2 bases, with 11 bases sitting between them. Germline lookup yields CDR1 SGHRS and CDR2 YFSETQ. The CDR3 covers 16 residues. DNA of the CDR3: TGCGCCAGCAGCTTGGCCGCAGGCGCAAACACCGGGGAGCTGTTTTTT. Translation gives CASSLAAGANTGELFF.

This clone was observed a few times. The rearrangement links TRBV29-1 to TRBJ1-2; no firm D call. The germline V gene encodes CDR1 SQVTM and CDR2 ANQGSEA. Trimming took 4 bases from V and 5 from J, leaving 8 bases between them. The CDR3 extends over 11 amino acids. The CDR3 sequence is CSVVSGYGYTF. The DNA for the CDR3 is TGCAGCGTTGTATCGGGGTATGGCTACACCTTC.

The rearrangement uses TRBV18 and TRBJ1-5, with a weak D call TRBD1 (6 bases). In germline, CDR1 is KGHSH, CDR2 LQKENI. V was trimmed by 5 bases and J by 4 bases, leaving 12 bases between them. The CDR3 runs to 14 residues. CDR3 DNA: TGTGCCAGCTCAGAAGGACAGCTAAATCAGCCCCAGCATTTT. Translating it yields CASSEGQLNQPQHF.

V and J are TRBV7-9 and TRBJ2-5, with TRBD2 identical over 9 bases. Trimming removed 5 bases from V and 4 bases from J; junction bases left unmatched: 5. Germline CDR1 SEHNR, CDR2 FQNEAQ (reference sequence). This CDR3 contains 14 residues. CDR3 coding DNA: TGTGCCAGCAGCCGTAGCGGGAGAGGAGAGACCCAGTACTTC. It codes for CASSRSGRGETQYF.

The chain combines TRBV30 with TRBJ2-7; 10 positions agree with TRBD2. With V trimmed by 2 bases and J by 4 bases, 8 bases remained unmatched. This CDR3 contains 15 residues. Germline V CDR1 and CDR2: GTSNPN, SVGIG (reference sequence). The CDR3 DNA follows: TGTGCCTGGAGTAGGCTAGCGGGGGTCCGGTACGAGCAGTACTTC. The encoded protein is CAWSRLAGVRYEQYF. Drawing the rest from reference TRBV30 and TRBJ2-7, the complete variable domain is SQTIHQWPATLVQPVGSPLSLECTVEGTSNPNLYWYRQAAGRGLQLLFYSVGIGQISSEVPQNLSASRPQDRQFILSSKKLLLSDSGFYLCAWSRLAGVRYEQYFGPGTRLTVT.

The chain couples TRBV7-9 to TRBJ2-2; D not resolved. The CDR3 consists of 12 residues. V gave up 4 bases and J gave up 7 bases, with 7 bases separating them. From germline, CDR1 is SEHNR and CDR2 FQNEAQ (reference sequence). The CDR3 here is CASSYRGGELFF. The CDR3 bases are TGTGCCAGCAGCTATAGAGGCGGGGAGCTGTTTTTT. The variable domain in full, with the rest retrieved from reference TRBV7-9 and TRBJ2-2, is DTGVSQNPRHKITKRGQNVTFRCDPISEHNRLYWYRQTLGQGPEFLTYFQNEAQLEKSRLLSDRFSAERPKGSFSTLEIQRTEQGDSAMYLCASSYRGGELFFGEGSRLTVL.

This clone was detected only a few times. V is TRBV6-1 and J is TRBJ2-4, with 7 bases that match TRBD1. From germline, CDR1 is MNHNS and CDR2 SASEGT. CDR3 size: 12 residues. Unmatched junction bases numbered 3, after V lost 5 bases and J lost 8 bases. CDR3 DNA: TGTGCCAGCAGTTCGACAGGGTACATTCAGTACTTC. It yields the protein CASSSTGYIQYF.

The chain's CDR3 is CASSLQGTTGELFF. The CDR3, as DNA: TGTGCCAGCAGCTTGCAGGGGACCACCGGGGAGCTGTTTTTT. The chain has TRBV7-3 and TRBJ2-2; possibly TRBD1 for D (6 bases). Germline V gene sequence: CDR1 SGHTA, CDR2 FQGTGA. V dropped 3 bases and J dropped 4 bases, with 9 bases sitting between them. This CDR3 region has 14 residues. Looking up the rest from reference TRBV7-3 and TRBJ2-2 gives the full variable domain: GAGVSQTPSNKVTEKGKYVELRCDPISGHTALYWYRQSLGQGPEFLIYFQGTGAADDSGLPNDRFFAVRPEGSVSTLKIQRTERGDSAVYLCASSLQGTTGELFFGEGSRLTVL.

The CDR3, as DNA: TGTGCCAGTAGTTCGCTGACAGGGGGCTTTCCCGATGAGCAGTTCTTC. Protein: CASSSLTGGFPDEQFF. The rearrangement joins TRBV19 to TRBJ2-1, with 10 bases that match TRBD1. V lost 5 bases, J lost 8 bases, and 12 bases stayed unmatched. The germline gives CDR1 LNHDA, CDR2 SQIVND (reference sequence). The CDR3 covers 16 residues.